This T cell receptor (beta chain) was obtained from a study of control samples from healthy donors and cancer patients. This clone was counted once. Per germline, CDR1 SEHNR and CDR2 FQNEAQ (reference sequence). The CDR3 has 17 residues. Trimming cost V 5 bases and J 2 bases, with 21 bases left between them. Only in-frame clones appear in the TCRdb table, and some are missing; sequencing was by immunoSEQ multiplex PCR. The sample contains 70,000 to 75,000 clones, 87% of which appear only once. The sample was blood. This clonotype was obtained from a woman in her forties or fifties in good health. The rearrangement uses TRBV7-9 and TRBJ1-2; TRBD1 is a possible D gene (5 bases). The CDR3, as DNA: TGTGCCAGCAGCCCGCCCTACTCGGGGGATGTAAACTATGGCTACACCTTC. Translating it yields CASSPPYSGDVNYGYTF.